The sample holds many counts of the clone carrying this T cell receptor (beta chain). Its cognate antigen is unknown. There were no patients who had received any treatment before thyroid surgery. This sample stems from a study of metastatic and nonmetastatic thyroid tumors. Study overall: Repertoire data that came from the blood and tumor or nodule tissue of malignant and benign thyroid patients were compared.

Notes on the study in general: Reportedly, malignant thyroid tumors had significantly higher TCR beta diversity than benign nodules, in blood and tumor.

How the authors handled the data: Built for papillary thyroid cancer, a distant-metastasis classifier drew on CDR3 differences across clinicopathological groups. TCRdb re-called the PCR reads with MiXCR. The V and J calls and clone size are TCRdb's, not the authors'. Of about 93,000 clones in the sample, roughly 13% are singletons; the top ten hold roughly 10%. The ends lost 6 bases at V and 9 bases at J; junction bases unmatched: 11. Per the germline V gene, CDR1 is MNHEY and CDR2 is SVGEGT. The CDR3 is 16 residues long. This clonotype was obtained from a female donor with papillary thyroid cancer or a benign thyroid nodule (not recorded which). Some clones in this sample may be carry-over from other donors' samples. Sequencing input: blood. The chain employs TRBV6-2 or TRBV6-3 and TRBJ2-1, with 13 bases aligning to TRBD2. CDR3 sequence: CASRRASGTSGIEQFF. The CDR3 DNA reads TGTGCCAGCAGAAGGGCCTCCGGGACTAGCGGGATTGAGCAGTTCTTC.